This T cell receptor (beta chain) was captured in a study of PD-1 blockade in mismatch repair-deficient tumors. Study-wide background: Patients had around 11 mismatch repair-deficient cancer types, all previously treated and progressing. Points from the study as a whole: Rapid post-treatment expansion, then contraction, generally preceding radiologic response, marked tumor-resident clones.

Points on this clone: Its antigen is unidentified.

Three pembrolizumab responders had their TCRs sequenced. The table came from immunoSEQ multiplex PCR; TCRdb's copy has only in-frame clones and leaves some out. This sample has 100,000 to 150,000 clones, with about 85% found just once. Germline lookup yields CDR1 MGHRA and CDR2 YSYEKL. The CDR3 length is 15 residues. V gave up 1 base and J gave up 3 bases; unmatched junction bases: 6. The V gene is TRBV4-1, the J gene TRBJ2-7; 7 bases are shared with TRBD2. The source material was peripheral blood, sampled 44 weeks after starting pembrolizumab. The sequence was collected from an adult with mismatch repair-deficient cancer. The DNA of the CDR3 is TGCGCCAGCAGCCAAGCATTCGGGGGGAACTACGAGCAGTACTTC. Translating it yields CASSQAFGGNYEQYF.